These 6 T cell receptor beta chains came from one sample sequenced in a study of human T cells and chemical hapten exposure. From the RACE reads, TCRdb called clonotypes with MiXCR, one entry per CDR3 protein. The sample gives fewer than 400,000 distinct CDR3 sequences, around 7% of which show up once; approximately 8% is in the top ten. The time point denotes: patch test 1, 2 weeks after DPC sensitization. The treatment denotes: therapeutic diphenylcyclopropenone sensitization with weekly scalp DPC. Sequenced here: whole blood, sampled in connection with sensitization to the hapten diphenylcyclopropenone (DPC). These receptors were taken from a young woman with alopecia areata. Some clones in this sample may be carry-over from other donors' samples.

The CDR3 is CASSYTDRLTEAFF. Here the CDR3 DNA reads TGTGCCAGCAGTTACACGGACAGGCTGACTGAAGCTTTCTTT. The rearrangement uses TRBV28 and TRBJ1-1; 7 bases are shared with TRBD1. Germline V CDR1 and CDR2: MDHEN, SYDVKM. The CDR3 has 14 amino acids. V lost 4 bases and J lost 5; bases outside the gene matches: 7.

This clonotype has a count of ten or more. This chain connects TRBV11-2 to TRBJ1-2; no reliable D call. Trimming left V 6 bases short and J 2 bases short, with 16 bases between. CDR1 is SGHAT, CDR2 FQNNGV, per germline. The CDR3 runs to 15 residues. The DNA for the CDR3 is TGTGCCAGCAGTCCCGTAAGGCCAGCAAACTATGGCTACACCTTC. It is translated as CASSPVRPANYGYTF. The entire variable domain, with the rest obtained from reference TRBV11-2 and TRBJ1-2, is as follows: EAGVAQSPRYKIIEKRQSVAFWCNPISGHATLYWYQQILGQGPKLLIQFQNNGVVDDSQLPKDRFSAERLKGVDSTLKIQPAKLEDSAVYLCASSPVRPANYGYTFGSGTRLTVV.

In its sample, this clonotype was seen a few times. J is TRBJ2-4 and V is TRBV6-5; a weak D match, TRBD2 (6 bases). The CDR3 loop spans 16 amino acids. Germline CDR1 MNHEY, CDR2 SVGAGI. Trimming stripped 6 bases from V and 0 bases from J, with 15 bases between. The CDR3 nucleotides read TGTGCCAGCAGCCCTGCGGGGTCGATAGCCAAAAACATTCAGTACTTC. Residues: CASSPAGSIAKNIQYF.

This clonotype was counted many times. This chain joins TRBV12-3 or TRBV12-4 and TRBJ2-7, with D possibly matching TRBD2 (6 bases). CDR3 size: 15 residues. Trimming took off 5 bases at V and 2 bases at J, with 16 bases between the two ends. CDR3 protein: CASSPPRTTAYEQYF. The CDR3 coding sequence is TGTGCCAGCAGTCCCCCCCGGACTACAGCCTACGAGCAGTACTTC.

The J gene is TRBJ2-6, the V gene TRBV10-3; D possibly corresponds to TRBD1 (6 bases). The V end lost 2 bases, the J end lost 4 bases, and 9 bases lay between the germline ends. Germline V CDR1 and CDR2: ENHRY, SYGVKD. The CDR3 loop spans 15 amino acids. DNA for the CDR3: TGTGCCATCAGTGAGACAGGGTCCGGGGCCAACGTCCTGACTTTC. It codes for CAISETGSGANVLTF.

This clonotype was observed at least ten times. The chain recombines TRBV6-5 with TRBJ1-1; no reliable D call. With 7 bases removed from V and 0 bases from J, the gap between germline ends came to 3 bases. Germline CDR1 and CDR2: MNHEY and SVGAGI. The CDR3 sequence is 11 residues long. The CDR3 loop reads CASKMNTEAFF. The CDR3, as DNA: TGTGCCAGCAAAATGAACACTGAAGCTTTCTTT.